Listed below are T cell receptor beta chains from one sample, sequenced in a study of cytomegalovirus exposure and HLA in healthy donors. Method: immunoSEQ multiplex PCR; TCRdb's copy keeps in-frame clones and lacks some. The table lists 130,000 or so clones, 88% of them singletons, with 0.51% in the top ten. Sequencing used PBMCs. Receptors were obtained from a woman between 35 and 50 years old in good health and CMV-seronegative. The CDR3 runs from the conserved cysteine through the conserved F or W. A D gene is named only where the DNA matches it firmly. The listing skips clone size in some rows; elsewhere it reads once, few, many or a size class.

TRBV28	-	TRBD2	TRBJ2-5	CASRFSGSREETQYF	TGTGCCAGCAGATTTAGCGGGAGTAGGGAAGAGACCCAGTACTTC
TRBV9	-	-	TRBJ2-1	CASSPGTTRQGEQFF	TGTGCCAGCAGCCCCGGGACTACCCGTCAGGGGGAGCAGTTCTTC
TRBV7-9	-	TRBD1	TRBJ1-1	CASSLDGQAHTEAFF	TGTGCCAGCAGCTTAGACGGACAGGCGCACACTGAAGCTTTCTTT
TRBV29-1	once	-	TRBJ2-1	CSVGLSGNLPADYNEQFF	TGCAGCGTGGGATTGTCGGGAAACCTTCCGGCGGACTACAATGAGCAGTTCTTC
TRBV5-5	-	TRBD2	TRBJ2-2	CASSLLLAGGAGELFF	TGTGCCAGCAGCTTACTGTTAGCGGGTGGCGCCGGGGAGCTGTTTTTT
TRBV6-1	-	TRBD2	TRBJ2-3	CASVGRGAYTDTQYF	TGTGCCAGCGTCGGGCGGGGGGCTTACACAGATACGCAGTATTTT
TRBV6-5	-	-	TRBJ2-4	CASSPGFKNIQYF	TGTGCCAGCAGCCCGGGGTTCAAAAACATTCAGTACTTC
TRBV7-9	-	TRBD1	TRBJ2-5	CASSLGVGGEETQYF	TGTGCCAGCAGCTTAGGGGTAGGGGGCGAGGAGACCCAGTACTTC
TRBV2	once	-	TRBJ2-7	CASSVQGPRYEQYF	TGTGCCAGCAGTGTTCAGGGTCCCCGCTACGAGCAGTACTTC
TRBV6-1	-	-	TRBJ1-2	CASSALLDYYGYTF	TGTGCCAGCAGTGCGCTACTCGATTACTATGGCTACACCTTC
TRBV6-1	-	TRBD1	TRBJ2-5	CASSVWDSQETQYF	TGTGCCAGCAGTGTCTGGGACAGCCAAGAGACCCAGTACTTC
TRBV6-1	-	TRBD2	TRBJ2-5	CASRAGERETQYF	TGTGCCAGCAGGGCGGGAGAGCGGGAGACCCAGTACTTC
TRBV5-1	-	-	TRBJ1-5	CASRSGPWGGQPQHF	TGCGCCAGCAGATCCGGGCCGTGGGGGGGTCAGCCCCAGCATTTT
TRBV7-9	-	-	TRBJ1-2	CASSLWVGNGYTF	TGTGCCAGCAGCTTGTGGGTCGGGAATGGCTACACCTTC
TRBV7-3	-	-	TRBJ2-1	CASSPLSGGVFSSYNEQFF	TGTGCCAGCAGCCCCCTGAGTGGCGGGGTTTTTAGCTCCTACAATGAGCAGTTCTTC
TRBV7-8	-	-	TRBJ2-7	CASSFLEPYEQYF	TGTGCCAGCAGCTTCCTGGAGCCCTACGAGCAGTACTTC
TRBV11-3	few	-	TRBJ2-1	CASSPLGATYNEQFF	TGTGCCAGCAGCCCCCTTGGGGCTACATACAATGAGCAGTTCTTC
TRBV7-8	-	-	TRBJ1-3	CASSPQGWNTIYF	TGTGCCAGCAGCCCACAGGGTTGGAACACCATATATTTT
TRBV18	-	-	TRBJ2-7	CASSLLQGSYEQYF	TGTGCCAGCTCGCTATTACAGGGCTCCTACGAGCAGTACTTC
TRBV7-9	-	-	TRBJ2-1	CASSLGASEYNEQFF	TGTGCCAGCAGCTTAGGTGCTAGCGAGTACAATGAGCAGTTCTTC
TRBV7-9	-	-	TRBJ2-7	CASQHGEHEQYF	TGTGCCAGTCAGCACGGAGAGCACGAGCAGTACTTC
TRBV6-5	once	TRBD2	TRBJ2-5	CASSYFGTSGRETQYF	TGTGCCAGCAGTTACTTCGGGACTAGCGGGAGAGAGACCCAGTACTTC
TRBV6-6	-	-	TRBJ2-7	CASSYSTGGYEQYF	TGTGCCAGCAGTTATAGCACAGGCGGATACGAGCAGTACTTC
TRBV19	-	TRBD2	TRBJ2-3	CASSRSLAGGAYSDTQYF	TGTGCCAGTAGTCGTTCTCTAGCGGGAGGCGCCTACTCAGATACGCAGTATTTT
TRBV18	-	-	TRBJ2-7	CASSPGSEQYF	TGTGCCAGCTCACCTGGGAGCGAGCAGTACTTC
TRBV10-3	-	TRBD1	TRBJ1-2	CAIRPPGTDYGYTF	TGTGCCATCAGACCTCCCGGGACAGACTATGGCTACACCTTC
TRBV9	-	-	TRBJ2-7	CASSVGPSVGSYEQYF	TGTGCCAGCAGCGTGGGCCCTTCGGTCGGCTCCTACGAGCAGTACTTC
TRBV19	few	-	TRBJ2-1	CASSRRSEYNEQFF	TGTGCCAGTAGCCGAAGATCGGAGTACAATGAGCAGTTCTTC
TRBV18	-	TRBD2	TRBJ2-7	CASSPSASGGSYEQYF	TGTGCCAGCTCACCATCGGCTAGCGGGGGTTCCTACGAGCAGTACTTC
TRBV11-3	-	TRBD2	TRBJ2-7	CASSLDRWGGSSYEQYF	TGTGCCAGCAGCTTAGATCGCTGGGGCGGGAGTTCCTACGAGCAGTACTTC
TRBV29-1	-	TRBD1	TRBJ2-5	CSVVGTAQETQYF	TGCAGCGTTGTTGGGACAGCCCAAGAGACCCAGTACTTC
TRBV6-1	few	-	TRBJ2-3	CASSERGDRATDTQYF	TGTGCCAGCAGTGAGCGGGGGGACAGGGCGACAGATACGCAGTATTTT
TRBV5-7	few	TRBD1	TRBJ2-5	CASSNRTGEETQYF	TGTGCCAGCAGCAACCGGACAGGGGAGGAGACCCAGTACTTC